The 20 T cell receptor beta chains below all came from one sample that was sequenced in a study of T-cell memory formation after mild COVID-19. TCRdb reanalysed the 5' RACE reads using MiXCR and keeps one entry per CDR3 protein. The data hold about 470,000 distinct CDR3 sequences, with nearly 25% observed a single time. Sequencing used PBMCs or a T cell subset sorted from them (not recorded which). All receptors come from an adult woman who had mild COVID-19 (a few samples of this study predate the infection). Cell type and time point are not known.

This chain joins TRBV24-1 and TRBJ1-5; the D gene is possibly TRBD1 (5 bases). CDR1 is KGHDR and CDR2 is SFDVKD in the germline V gene. The ends were cut back, 0 bases at V and 2 bases at J, with 13 bases in the middle. This CDR3 has 17 residues. CDR3 bases: TGTGCCACCAGTGATTTGACAGGAAGCACGGGCAATCAGCCCCAGCATTTT. It specifies CATSDLTGSTGNQPQHF.

This clonotype was counted a few times. The gene calls are TRBV12-3 or TRBV12-4 and TRBJ1-2, with D hard to call. Trimming cost V 7 bases and J 1 base, with 7 bases left between them. The CDR3 is 12 residues long. Here the CDR3 reads CASKFLNYGYTF. Written as DNA, the CDR3 is TGTGCCAGCAAATTCCTTAACTATGGCTACACCTTC.

This clonotype has only a few counts. Here the CDR3 reads CASSDLASGGSGNEQFF. The CDR3 coding sequence is TGTGCCAGCAGTGACCTGGCTAGCGGGGGGTCTGGGAATGAGCAGTTCTTC. The chain carries TRBV2 and TRBJ2-1; 11 bases are shared with TRBD2. Losses at the gene ends were 3 bases for V and 7 bases for J; bases not matched to a gene: 11. Germline CDR1 and CDR2: SNHLY and FYNNEI. There are 17 residues in the CDR3.

This clonotype was recorded a few times. J is TRBJ1-4 and V is TRBV4-1; TRBD1 matches 8 bases. V dropped 1 base and J dropped 4; count of bases not matched to a gene: 8. The CDR3 runs 17 residues. The germline V gene has CDR1 MGHRA and CDR2 YSYEKL. CDR3 bases: TGCGCCAGCAGCCAAGGACAGGGGAATTTCGGTAATGAAAAACTGTTTTTT. Its translation: CASSQGQGNFGNEKLFF.

The chain employs TRBV2 and TRBJ1-1, with D maybe TRBD1 (6 bases). This CDR3 is 15 amino acids long. The V gene lost 6 bases and the J gene lost 0 bases, with 14 bases spanning the gap. Per the germline V gene, CDR1 is SNHLY and CDR2 is FYNNEI. The CDR3 sequence is CASRGGLIMNTEAFF. The CDR3 bases are TGTGCCAGCAGGGGGGGGCTAATTATGAACACTGAAGCTTTCTTT.

V is TRBV5-1 and J is TRBJ2-7; TRBD2 agrees at 7 bases. V trimming: 5 bases; J trimming: 2 bases; junction bases outside the gene matches: 7. This CDR3 is built from 14 residues. The V gene's germline CDR1 is SGHRS and CDR2 YFSETQ. The CDR3 loop is CASSHGEGAYEQYF. CDR3 sequence (DNA): TGCGCCAGCAGTCACGGGGAGGGTGCCTACGAGCAGTACTTC.

There are a few counts of this clonotype. The chain is built from TRBV7-9 and TRBJ2-5, with D uncertain. The V end was cut by 5 bases, the J end by 2 bases, with 15 bases between. From germline, CDR1 is SEHNR and CDR2 FQNEAQ (reference sequence). This CDR3 is built from 15 residues. In DNA, the CDR3 is TGTGCCAGCAGCCAAGGGTTTAACCCGCAAGAGACCCAGTACTTC. This gives the protein CASSQGFNPQETQYF.

This clonotype was recorded a few times. The chain has TRBV5-6 and TRBJ2-3; D ambiguous. CDR1 is SGHDT, CDR2 YYEEEE, per germline. The CDR3 totals 14 residues. Between the trimmed V and J ends, which lost 2 bases and 0 bases, there was a span of 7 bases. The CDR3 DNA reads TGTGCCAGCAGCTTTGGCGTAAGCACAGATACGCAGTATTTT. This encodes CASSFGVSTDTQYF.

This clonotype was detected only a few times. The genes are TRBV29-1 and TRBJ2-1; D is possibly TRBD2 (5 bases). The CDR3 length is 14 residues. CDR1 and CDR2 from the germline V gene are SQVTM and ANQGSEA. Deletions cut 7 bases from V and 8 bases from J, with 21 bases between. CDR3 amino acids: CSGTRLWVEDEQFF. Here the CDR3 DNA reads TGCAGCGGCACTAGATTATGGGTTGAGGATGAGCAGTTCTTC.

The rearrangement uses TRBV7-9 and TRBJ1-5; D is unresolved. The germline gives CDR1 SEHNR, CDR2 FQNEAQ (reference sequence). The CDR3 is 15 amino acids. V was shortened by 2 bases and J by 4 bases, with 12 bases between the two germline ends. CDR3 sequence (DNA): TGTGCCAGCAGCTTATTGGGGAGCCCTAATCAGCCCCAGCATTTT. It is translated as CASSLLGSPNQPQHF.

This clonotype was counted a few times. The chain combines TRBV24-1 with TRBJ2-1; 7 positions agree with TRBD2. Germline CDR1 is KGHDR and CDR2 is SFDVKD. There are 18 residues in the CDR3. V was clipped by 4 bases and J by 5 bases; unmatched bases: 16. In nucleotides, the CDR3 is TGTGCCACCAGTGACGATGCCCCGGGACTAAAGACTCACAATGAGCAGTTCTTC. It yields the protein CATSDDAPGLKTHNEQFF.

The genes are TRBV29-1 and TRBJ2-7; TRBD2 matches at 9 bases. This CDR3 is built from 14 residues. The germline gives CDR1 SQVTM, CDR2 ANQGSEA. J lost 3 bases, V lost 2 bases, and 5 bases had no gene match. The CDR3 is CSVERSGGNYEQYF. DNA for the CDR3: TGCAGCGTTGAACGCAGCGGGGGGAACTACGAGCAGTACTTC.

This chain uses TRBV30 with TRBJ2-7; no firm D call. This CDR3 is 14 amino acids long. Germline values: CDR1 GTSNPN, CDR2 SVGIG (reference sequence). V dropped 4 bases and J dropped 0 bases, with 13 bases sitting between them. This CDR3 is CAWIPRVTSYEQYF. DNA of the CDR3: TGTGCCTGGATCCCTAGGGTCACCTCCTACGAGCAGTACTTC.

This clonotype came up a few times. This rearrangement joins TRBV5-1 to TRBJ2-7; 13 nucleotides line up with TRBD2. V lost 4 bases to trimming and J lost 5 bases; unmatched junction nucleotides: 6. Per germline, CDR1 SGHRS and CDR2 YFSETQ. The CDR3 spans 15 residues. The CDR3 loop is CASSLTSGRAHEQYF. The CDR3 DNA reads TGCGCCAGCAGCCTTACTAGCGGGAGGGCCCACGAGCAGTACTTC.

This chain links TRBV12-3 or TRBV12-4 with TRBJ2-2; 8 bases agree with TRBD1. Trimming cost V 6 bases and J 5 bases; bases outside gene matches: 8. The CDR3 consists of 15 residues. CDR3 residues: CASSYGQGQTGELFF. The CDR3 DNA follows: TGTGCCAGCAGCTACGGACAGGGACAGACCGGGGAGCTGTTTTTT.

This clonotype was detected only a few times. V and J are TRBV12-3 or TRBV12-4 and TRBJ2-7; 11 bases fit TRBD2. V lost 5 bases to trimming and J lost 2 bases; unmatched junction nucleotides: 17. The CDR3 length is 19 residues. The CDR3 bases are TGTGCCAGCAGTCCGGGGGAGTCGGGACTAGCGGTCCAAACCTACGAGCAGTACTTC. The encoded protein is CASSPGESGLAVQTYEQYF.

For this clonotype: A much larger clone sits a single nucleotide away, making a read error possible. The gene calls are TRBV25-1 and TRBJ2-7, with D perhaps TRBD1 or TRBD2 (6 bases each). CDR3 length: 12 residues. The V gene's germline CDR1 is MGHDK and CDR2 SYGVNS. The CDR3 is CASSGSLGGVNF. For the CDR3, the DNA is TGTGCCAGCAGTGGTTCGTTGGGGGGCGTGAACTTC.

This clonotype turned up a few times. The J gene is TRBJ1-1, the V gene TRBV7-9; 7 bases are a match to TRBD1. The CDR3 has 19 residues. Unmatched junction bases numbered 19, after V lost 5 bases and J lost 1 base. CDR1 and CDR2 from the germline V gene are SEHNR and FQNEAQ (reference sequence). CDR3 amino acids: CASSPVSGTDPLRNTEAFF. DNA for the CDR3: TGTGCCAGCAGCCCAGTTTCAGGGACAGACCCCCTTCGGAACACTGAAGCTTTCTTT.

This chain joins TRBV3-1 and TRBJ2-2; D might be TRBD2 (6 bases). CDR1 and CDR2 (germline): LGHDT, YNNKEL (reference sequence). V was cut by 8 bases and J by 3 bases, with 16 bases left in between. This CDR3 region has 15 residues. CDR3 sequence reads: CASRGGETYTGELFF. The DNA for the CDR3 is TGTGCCAGCCGGGGCGGGGAAACGTACACCGGGGAGCTGTTTTTT.

This chain connects TRBV9 to TRBJ2-3; no clear D. Germline values: CDR1 SGDLS, CDR2 YYNGEE. The length of the CDR3 is 14 residues. V was pared by 1 base and J by 4 bases, with 10 bases between. CDR3 protein: CASSVYRVSDTQYF. The CDR3 DNA reads TGTGCCAGCAGCGTATACCGGGTCTCAGATACGCAGTATTTT.